The rows below give T cell receptor beta chains drawn from one sample of a study of shared clonotypes between healthy human individuals. TCRdb's copy holds only in-frame clones and misses some; the assay was immunoSEQ multiplex PCR. Of 1.5 million to 1.9 million clones in the sample, nearly 99% were seen once. Input material: naive CD4+ T cells sorted from blood. Every receptor here comes from a man younger than 45 in good health. The CDR3 runs from the conserved cysteine through the conserved F or W. Fields, in order: clone size, V gene, D gene, J gene, CDR3 DNA, CDR3 protein. D genes are given only for firm matches. The size of a clone is reported for some rows only, either as once, few or many, or as a class for expanded clones.

-	TRBV18	TRBD1	TRBJ2-7	TGTGCCAGCTCACCGATCCCGACAGGGGCCACCTCCAGGGAGCAGTACTTC	CASSPIPTGATSREQYF
-	TRBV5-1	-	TRBJ1-3	TGCGCCAGCAGCTTTATTCCCTTACTCGACAGGAGCTCTGGAAACACCATATATTTT	CASSFIPLLDRSSGNTIYF
-	TRBV28	TRBD2	TRBJ2-6	TGTGCCAGCAGTTTCGTGGGACTAGCGGGTGCCTCTGGGGCCAACGTCCTGACTTTC	CASSFVGLAGASGANVLTF
-	TRBV29-1	-	TRBJ2-6	TGCAGCGTTGCTCGGGACTCTGGGGCCAACGTCCTGACTTTC	CSVARDSGANVLTF
-	TRBV10-3	TRBD1	TRBJ1-1	TGTGCCATGGGGACAGGGGACACTGAAGCTTTCTTT	CAMGTGDTEAFF
-	TRBV6-4	TRBD2	TRBJ2-1	TGTGCCAGCAGCCTCTCCGGGACTAGCGGATACAATGAGCAGTTCTTC	CASSLSGTSGYNEQFF
-	TRBV30	-	TRBJ2-3	TGTGCCTGTCCTCTCCGAGGCACAGATACGCAGTATTTT	CACPLRGTDTQYF
-	TRBV28	-	TRBJ2-6	TGTGCCAGCAGTCCCCCAGGCGCTGGGGCCAACGTCCTGACTTTC	CASSPPGAGANVLTF
-	TRBV7-9	TRBD1	TRBJ1-5	TGTGCCAGCAGCTTAGCGAAGGGACAGGGTCATCAGCCCCAGCATTTT	CASSLAKGQGHQPQHF
-	TRBV12-5	-	TRBJ1-2	TGTGCTGATGGCCCGGACCCCGCCGAGTCTTGCTATGGCTACACCTTC	CADGPDPAESCYGYTF
-	TRBV28	TRBD2	TRBJ2-7	TGTGCCAGCATTCAGCGGGAGGGCCTGATGTACGAGCAGTACTTC	CASIQREGLMYEQYF
-	TRBV12-2	-	TRBJ1-5	TGTGCAAGTCGCTTCCCTGGGGGGACAGGGACCGATAGCAATCAGCCCCAGCATTTT	CASRFPGGTGTDSNQPQHF
-	TRBV7-6	TRBD2	TRBJ2-3	TGTGCCAGCAGCCTCACGACTAGCGGGCTGATCACAGATACGCAGTATTTT	CASSLTTSGLITDTQYF
-	TRBV6-1	TRBD2	TRBJ2-7	TGTGCCAGCAGTGTGCAGATGCTTAGCGGGACCTCCGGTGGCTACGAGCAGTACTTC	CASSVQMLSGTSGGYEQYF
-	TRBV10-3	-	TRBJ2-7	TGTGCCATCAGTGGAACTAGCCGCAGCTCCTACGAGCAGTACTTC	CAISGTSRSSYEQYF
-	TRBV18	TRBD1	TRBJ2-5	TGTGCCAGCTCCCTGGACAGGGGCCCAGAGACCCAGTACTTC	CASSLDRGPETQYF
-	TRBV14	TRBD2	TRBJ2-3	TGTGCCAGCAGCCAAGATTGGGACTACCGCAGCACAGATACGCAGTATTTT	CASSQDWDYRSTDTQYF
-	TRBV9	-	TRBJ1-2	TGTGCCAGCAGCGTAAACCCCCGCCAGAACTATGGCTACACCTTC	CASSVNPRQNYGYTF
-	TRBV5-1	TRBD1	TRBJ2-7	TGCGCCACTCGGGACAGGGGAGGGAACGAGCAGTACTTC	CATRDRGGNEQYF
-	TRBV14	TRBD1	TRBJ1-2	TGTGCCAGCAGCCCGCCGGGACAGGGGGCGTTCACCTTC	CASSPPGQGAFTF
-	TRBV6-7	-	TRBJ1-5	TGTGCCAGCAGTTTCGCACCCTTGGCCCCCCAGCATTTT	CASSFAPLAPQHF
-	TRBV5-1	-	TRBJ1-1	TGCGCCAGCAGCTTGGGTACAATGAACACTGAAGCTTTCTTT	CASSLGTMNTEAFF
-	TRBV5-6	TRBD1	TRBJ1-3	TGTGCCAGCAGCGATACAGGGGGCTTAGGAAACACCATATATTTT	CASSDTGGLGNTIYF
-	TRBV9	TRBD1	TRBJ2-7	TGTGCCAGCAGCGTAGATGGGACAGATACCTACGAGCAGTACTTC	CASSVDGTDTYEQYF
-	TRBV18	TRBD2	TRBJ2-7	TGTGCCAGCTCACCCTTAGCGGGAGGGTACGAGCAGTACTTC	CASSPLAGGYEQYF
-	TRBV4-3	-	TRBJ2-6	TGCGCCAGCAGCCAAGAGGCCCTGTTCTCTGGGGCCAACGTCCTGACTTTC	CASSQEALFSGANVLTF
-	TRBV19	-	TRBJ2-5	TGTGCCAGTAGTTACGGGGGAGGAGAGACCCAGTACTTC	CASSYGGGETQYF
-	TRBV19	-	TRBJ2-2	TGTGCCAGTAGTATTATCGAGTTTACCGGGGAGCTGTTTTTT	CASSIIEFTGELFF
-	TRBV10-2	-	TRBJ2-2	TGCGCCAGCAGGAGGGGGAGTGACACCGGGGAGCTGTTTTTT	CASRRGSDTGELFF
-	TRBV18	-	TRBJ1-2	TGTGCCAGCTCACCTCCTGACAGCCCTAACTATGGCTACACCTTC	CASSPPDSPNYGYTF
-	TRBV28	TRBD1	TRBJ2-1	TGTGCCAGCAGCTCTTGGACAGGGGATCCCTCCTACAATGAGCAGTTCTTC	CASSSWTGDPSYNEQFF
-	TRBV19	-	TRBJ2-7	TGTGCCAGTAGTATTGTGGCGATGTCCGTCCACGAGCAGTACTTC	CASSIVAMSVHEQYF
-	TRBV7-9	TRBD2	TRBJ2-1	TGTGCCAGCAGCCTGGGACTAGACTACAATGAGCAGTTCTTC	CASSLGLDYNEQFF
-	TRBV18	TRBD1	TRBJ1-2	TGTGCCAGCTCACCACTCCAGGGGGTGGACTATGGCTACACCTTC	CASSPLQGVDYGYTF
-	TRBV9	-	TRBJ2-1	TGTGCCAGCAGCTCTCGATCGTATGTCTCCTACAATGAGCAGTTCTTC	CASSSRSYVSYNEQFF
once	TRBV28	-	TRBJ2-3	TGTGCCAGCAGGCGCCTAGCTTCCCGAGTCTCAGATACGCAGTATTTT	CASRRLASRVSDTQYF
-	TRBV18	-	TRBJ2-5	TGTGCCAGCTCACCGAGGGCAGACCAAGAGACCCAGTACTTC	CASSPRADQETQYF
-	TRBV7-3	-	TRBJ1-4	TGTGCCAGCAGCTTAACGGCCGACGGCCTTAATGAAAAACTGTTTTTT	CASSLTADGLNEKLFF